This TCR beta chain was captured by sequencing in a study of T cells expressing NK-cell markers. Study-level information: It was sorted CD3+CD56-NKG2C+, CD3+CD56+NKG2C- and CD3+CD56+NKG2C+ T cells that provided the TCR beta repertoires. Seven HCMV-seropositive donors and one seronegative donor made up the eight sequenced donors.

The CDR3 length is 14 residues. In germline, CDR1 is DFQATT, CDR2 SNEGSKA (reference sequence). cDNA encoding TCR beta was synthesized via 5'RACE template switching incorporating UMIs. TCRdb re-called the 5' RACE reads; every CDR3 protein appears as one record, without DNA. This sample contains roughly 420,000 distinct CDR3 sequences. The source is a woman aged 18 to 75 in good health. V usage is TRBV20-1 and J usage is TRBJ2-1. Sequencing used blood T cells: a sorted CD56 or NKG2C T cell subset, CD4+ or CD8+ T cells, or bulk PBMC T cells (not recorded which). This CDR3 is CSVEDRISYNEQFF.